The 7 T cell receptor beta chains in this list originate from one sample, sequenced in a study of a mutant IDH1 vaccine in newly diagnosed glioma (dated by TCRdb to the early 2020s). The time point tag for this specimen amounts to: baseline, week 1 (first vaccination visit). In light of the paper, this sample's treatment or condition label describes: pre-vaccination baseline after standard-of-care therapy. The protocol used for the library was the immunoSEQ multiplex PCR assay. TCRdb took this table from immuneACCESS and kept in-frame rearrangements with V and J called. Such tables lack part of the clones; where checked against another copy, unresolved V genes explain under half of the gap, and the rest is unexplained. This sample is represented by tens of thousands of clones; around 88% of them were singletons. In total, the top ten clones hold approximately 4.5% of the sample. Here the sequenced sample was peripheral blood mononuclear cells (PBMCs), taken from a glioma patient treated with radiotherapy, temozolomide or both. These TCRs come from a woman in her late teens or twenties with glioma. Some clones in this sample may be carry-over from other donors' samples.

This rearrangement joins TRBV19 to TRBJ1-2; D is possibly TRBD1 (5 bases). The V gene lost 5 bases and the J gene lost 4 bases, with 17 bases spanning the gap. The CDR3 sequence is 15 residues long. Looked up from germline, CDR1 is LNHDA and CDR2 is SQIVND (reference sequence). DNA for the CDR3: TGTGCCAGTAGTTCGCCCCTGACAGAGTTCTATGGCTACACCTTC. Its protein product is CASSSPLTEFYGYTF.

This clone has only a few counts. The gene calls are TRBV7-2 and TRBJ1-1, with 7 bases identical to TRBD1. J was trimmed by 7 bases and V by 2 bases; bases with no gene match: 4. This CDR3 is 13 amino acids long. The germline gives CDR1 SGHTA, CDR2 FQGNSA. The CDR3 sequence: CASSLSGGVEAFF. DNA for the CDR3: TGTGCCAGCAGCTTATCAGGGGGAGTTGAAGCTTTCTTT.

CDR3 bases: TGCGCCAGCACTAGGGACGAAGATACGCAGTATTTT. It codes for CASTRDEDTQYF. The chain uses TRBV5-1 and TRBJ2-3; D may match TRBD1 or TRBD2 (5 bases each). The CDR3 covers 12 residues. Germline V gives CDR1 SGHRS, CDR2 YFSETQ. The V gene lost 6 bases and the J gene lost 5 bases, with 10 bases spanning the gap.

This chain joins TRBV25-1 and TRBJ1-4; D is perhaps TRBD1 (5 bases). The CDR3 runs to 16 residues. Germline loops: CDR1 MGHDK, CDR2 SYGVNS. V shed 2 bases and J shed 7 bases, with 17 bases lying between them. CDR3 amino acids: CASSEGAGREVEKLFF. The CDR3 DNA reads as TGTGCCAGCAGTGAAGGGGCGGGCAGGGAGGTTGAAAAACTGTTTTTT. Variable domain in full (rest from reference TRBV25-1 and TRBJ1-4): EADIYQTPRYLVIGTGKKITLECSQTMGHDKMYWYQQDPGMELHLIHYSYGVNSTEKGDLSSESTVSRIRTEHFPLTLESARPSHTSQYLCASSEGAGREVEKLFFGSGTQLSVL.

V is TRBV11-2 and J is TRBJ2-7; D is perhaps TRBD1 (5 bases). This CDR3 is built from 13 residues. Germline-derived CDR1 and CDR2 are SGHAT and FQNNGV. V gave up 4 bases and J gave up 2 bases, with 9 bases separating them. The CDR3 spells CASSWGPTYEQYF. Here the CDR3 DNA reads TGTGCCAGCAGCTGGGGCCCTACCTACGAGCAGTACTTC.

The V gene is TRBV4-1, the J gene TRBJ2-3; 7 bases are shared with TRBD2. The CDR3 runs 17 residues. The germline V gene has CDR1 MGHRA and CDR2 YSYEKL. Trimming took 5 bases from V and 2 from J; bases not matched to a gene: 13. The CDR3, as DNA: TGCGCCAGCAGCTTCTCAGGAGGGACTAAGCACACAGATACGCAGTATTTT. Protein: CASSFSGGTKHTDTQYF.

The chain carries TRBV5-1 and TRBJ2-5; no clear D gene. Germline V lookup: CDR1 SGHRS, CDR2 YFSETQ. V was pared by 0 bases and J by 3 bases, with 6 bases between. CDR3 length: 13 residues. DNA for the CDR3: TGCGCCAGCAGCTTGGGTGGAAAAGAGACCCAGTACTTC. It is translated as CASSLGGKETQYF.